This TCR beta chain was documented in a study of blood T cell repertoires in COVID-19. Overall study context: Samples of COVID-19 (acute and convalescent) were obtained from the United States, Italy and Spain.

Libraries were prepared by immunoSEQ multiplex PCR; TCRdb keeps only in-frame clonotypes and omits some of them. The top ten clones hold 8.5% to 9.5% of a sample with roughly 100,000 clones, about four fifths of them seen once. The source material was peripheral blood. This TCR was sampled from a woman aged 70-85 years with acute or convalescent COVID-19.

CDR3: CASSLDRNYGYTF. The CDR3 region has the DNA TGTGCCAGCAGTTTGGACAGGAACTATGGCTACACCTTC. The chain uses TRBV12-3 or TRBV12-4 and TRBJ1-2, with TRBD1 matching 7 bases. CDR3 length: 13 residues. V dropped 3 bases and J dropped 2; count of bases not matched to a gene: 0.